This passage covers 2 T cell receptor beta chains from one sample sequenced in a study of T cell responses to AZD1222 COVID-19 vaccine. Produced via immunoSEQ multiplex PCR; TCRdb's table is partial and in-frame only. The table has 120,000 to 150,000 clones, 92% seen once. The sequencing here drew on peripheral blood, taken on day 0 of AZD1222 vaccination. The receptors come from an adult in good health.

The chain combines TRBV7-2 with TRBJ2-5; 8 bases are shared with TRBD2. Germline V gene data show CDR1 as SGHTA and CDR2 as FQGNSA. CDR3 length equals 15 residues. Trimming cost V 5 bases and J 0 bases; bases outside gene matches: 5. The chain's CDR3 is CASSPGRGDQETQYF. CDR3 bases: TGTGCCAGCAGCCCGGGGCGGGGGGACCAAGAGACCCAGTACTTC.

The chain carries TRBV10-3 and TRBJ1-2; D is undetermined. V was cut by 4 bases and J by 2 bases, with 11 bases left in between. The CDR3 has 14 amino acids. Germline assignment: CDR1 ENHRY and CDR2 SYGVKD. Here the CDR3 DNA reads TGTGCCATCAGTGCTACTCGCGACAACTATGGCTACACCTTC. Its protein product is CAISATRDNYGYTF.